A single T cell receptor (beta chain) is shown here with its context. Profiling relied on immunoSEQ multiplex PCR, and the TCRdb table lists in-frame clones only, not all of them. The profile shows fewer than 70,000 clones, around four fifths of them singletons. This entry belongs to a study of blood T cell repertoires in COVID-19. About the study: Samples came from the United States, Italy and Spain, spanning acute and convalescent COVID-19.

The CDR3 loop spans 12 amino acids. The germline gives CDR1 SQVTM, CDR2 ANQGSEA. V lost 1 base, J lost 5 bases, and 1 base stayed unmatched. The sample comprised peripheral blood. The TCR sequence derives from a human donor in a cohort sampled during active COVID-19. This sequence joins TRBV29-1 and TRBJ2-5, with 7 bases identical to TRBD2. The CDR3 sequence: CSVEGGGETQYF. CDR3 sequence (DNA): TGCAGCGTTGAAGGGGGAGGGGAGACCCAGTACTTC.